The 32 T cell receptor beta chains reported below all come from one sample, sequenced in a study of T cell repertoires in cytomegalovirus infection. TCRdb used MiXCR to reprocess the reads, holding one entry per CDR3 protein. The sample holds 700,000 to 850,000 distinct CDR3 sequences, 32% seen once. No cognate antigen is known for these TCRs. The source material was cultured CD8+ T cells from PBMCs, sampled from culture after CMV antigen stimulation. These receptors were collected from a human donor in good health (CMV status not recorded). Some clones in this sample may be carry-over from other donors' samples.

The chain is built from TRBV20-1 and TRBJ2-7, with 8 bases aligning to TRBD2. The CDR3 spans 13 residues. V shed 6 bases and J 2 bases; nucleotides not matched to a gene: 6. Germline V gene sequence: CDR1 DFQATT, CDR2 SNEGSKA (reference sequence). The CDR3 DNA follows: TGCAGTGCGTATAGCGGGGACACCTACGAGCAGTACTTC. Protein: CSAYSGDTYEQYF.

This clonotype has at least ten counts. The chain employs TRBV5-6 and TRBJ2-3, with D hard to call. Germline V gives CDR1 SGHDT, CDR2 YYEEEE. Trimming stripped 1 base from V and 4 bases from J, with 10 bases between. The CDR3 loop spans 14 amino acids. DNA for the CDR3: TGTGCCAGCAGCTTGATTCCTACACCAGATACGCAGTATTTT. It specifies CASSLIPTPDTQYF. The full variable domain, its missing parts supplied by reference TRBV5-6 and TRBJ2-3, is DAGVTQSPTHLIKTRGQQVTLRCSPKSGHDTVSWYQQALGQGPQFIFQYYEEEERQRGNFPDRFSGHQFPNYSSELNVNALLLGDSALYLCASSLIPTPDTQYFGPGTRLTVL.

The chain is built from TRBV6-2 or TRBV6-3 and TRBJ2-1; D is tentatively TRBD1 or TRBD2 (6 bases each). Trimming cost V 6 bases and J 2 bases, with 20 bases left between them. The CDR3 runs to 17 residues. Germline CDR1 MNHEY, CDR2 SVGEGT. CDR3 coding DNA: TGTGCCAGCAGCTCTCGGACTGGGGGGCCGCCCTACAATGAGCAGTTCTTC. Protein sequence: CASSSRTGGPPYNEQFF.

The rearrangement links TRBV19 to TRBJ2-2, with 9 positions matching TRBD1. CDR1 is LNHDA, CDR2 SQIVND, per germline (reference sequence). The CDR3 covers 17 residues. J gave up 1 base and V 6 bases, and 9 bases lay outside the gene matches. The CDR3 reads CASSPTWDRENTGELFF. The CDR3 bases are TGTGCCAGTAGCCCCACGTGGGACAGGGAGAACACCGGGGAGCTGTTTTTT.

V gene TRBV6-2 or TRBV6-3 combines with J gene TRBJ1-2, with no clear D. CDR1 and CDR2 from the germline V gene are MNHEY and SVGEGT. The CDR3 consists of 14 residues. Deletions cut 0 bases from V and 6 bases from J, with 11 bases between. This chain's CDR3 is CASSYSEGIHGYTF. Here the CDR3 DNA reads TGTGCCAGCAGTTACTCGGAAGGAATCCATGGCTACACCTTC.

The CDR3 DNA sequence: TGTGCCAGCAGCCCCAGGGGGACAGGTGGGTACAACACTGAAGCTTTCTTT. It is translated as CASSPRGTGGYNTEAFF. The rearrangement uses TRBV27 and TRBJ1-1; 8 nucleotides match TRBD1. This CDR3 has 17 amino acids. V lost 6 bases, J lost 2 bases, and 14 bases stayed unmatched. The V gene's germline CDR1 is MNHEY and CDR2 SMNVEV (reference sequence).

This chain links TRBV6-2 or TRBV6-3 with TRBJ2-1, with 7 positions matching TRBD1. Germline V gene data show CDR1 as MNHEY and CDR2 as SVGEGT. The CDR3 loop spans 15 amino acids. V shed 2 bases and J 6 bases; nucleotides not matched to a gene: 7. CDR3 loop: CASSYRGQNSNEQFF. The CDR3 DNA sequence: TGTGCCAGCAGTTACAGGGGGCAAAATTCCAATGAGCAGTTCTTC.

This rearrangement joins TRBV5-5 to TRBJ2-5; D may correspond to TRBD1 or TRBD2 (5 bases each). Germline CDR1 reads SGHKS; CDR2 reads YYEKEE (reference sequence). Trimming stripped 4 bases from V and 5 bases from J, with 6 bases between. The CDR3 consists of 11 residues. CDR3: CASSEGETQYF. CDR3 nucleotide sequence: TGTGCCAGCAGCGAGGGGGAGACCCAGTACTTC.

Only a few counts were recorded for this clonotype. This sequence joins TRBV27 and TRBJ1-2; 9 nucleotides line up with TRBD1. Per the germline V gene, CDR1 is MNHEY and CDR2 is SMNVEV (reference sequence). Trimming took 0 bases from V and 4 from J; bases not matched to a gene: 6. The CDR3 is 16 residues long. The CDR3 loop reads CASSLSRTGVVYGYTF. DNA for the CDR3: TGTGCCAGCAGTTTATCGAGGACAGGGGTCGTCTATGGCTACACCTTC.

J is TRBJ1-5 and V is TRBV6-6, with D maybe TRBD1 (5 bases). The V end lost 0 bases, the J end lost 2 bases, and 8 bases lay between the germline ends. The CDR3 contains 15 residues. Looked up from germline, CDR1 is MNHNY and CDR2 is SVGAGI (reference sequence). The CDR3 DNA reads as TGTGCCAGCAGTTACTCCCGGGACCGCAATCAGCCCCAGCATTTT. Translation: CASSYSRDRNQPQHF.

This clonotype came up a few times. This chain connects TRBV6-5 to TRBJ1-2, with D unclear. Trimming left V 0 bases short and J 6 bases short, with 8 bases between. The CDR3 runs 13 residues. Germline assignment: CDR1 MNHEY and CDR2 SVGAGI. DNA for the CDR3: TGTGCCAGCAGTTACTCTCGGCTAGATGGCTACACCTTC. Translating it yields CASSYSRLDGYTF.

This clonotype was observed a few times. The junction departs from germline at one end; a sequencing error may be responsible. J is TRBJ2-7 and V is TRBV27, with 7 bases matching TRBD1. The CDR3 contains 16 residues. Germline CDR1 reads MNHEY; CDR2 reads SMNVEV (reference sequence). As DNA, the CDR3 is TGTGCCAGCAGTTATAGTTGGACAGGTTCGACCTATGAGCAGTACTTC. Translating it yields CASSYSWTGSTYEQYF.

At least ten counts were recorded for this clonotype. The chain recombines TRBV5-1 with TRBJ2-1; no definite D call. There are 14 residues in the CDR3. In germline, CDR1 is SGHRS, CDR2 YFSETQ. V lost 3 bases to trimming and J lost 3 bases, with 10 bases between them. CDR3 sequence: CASSSKRVYNEQFF. Written as DNA, the CDR3 is TGCGCCAGCAGCTCAAAGAGAGTCTACAATGAGCAGTTCTTC.

This clonotype has more than one count but fewer than ten. This rearrangement joins TRBV12-3 or TRBV12-4 to TRBJ2-1, with D perhaps TRBD2 (6 bases). The CDR3 is 12 residues long. Trimming took off 6 bases at V and 7 bases at J, with 10 bases between the two ends. The CDR3 reads CASRFRGNEQFF. CDR3 DNA sequence: TGTGCCAGCAGATTCCGGGGGAATGAGCAGTTCTTC.

This clonotype was counted only a few times. The chain employs TRBV4-3 and TRBJ2-3, with 7 bases identical to TRBD1. The ends lost 0 bases at V and 5 bases at J; junction bases unmatched: 11. The CDR3 is 17 residues long. The germline gives CDR1 LGHNA, CDR2 YSLEER. The CDR3 loop is CASSQDIGYRGVDTQYF. The DNA of the CDR3 is TGCGCCAGCAGCCAAGATATAGGGTACAGGGGAGTAGATACGCAGTATTTT.

The rearrangement links TRBV18 to TRBJ2-1, with D unclear. Deletions cut 4 bases from V and 2 bases from J, with 12 bases between. Germline assignment: CDR1 KGHSH and CDR2 LQKENI. This CDR3 region has 15 residues. This CDR3 reads CASSLGVVPYNEQFF. In DNA form, the CDR3 reads TGTGCCAGCTCACTTGGGGTCGTGCCCTACAATGAGCAGTTCTTC.

In the case of this clonotype: One base away lies a much larger clone, so this may be a sequencing read error. This chain uses TRBV7-2 with TRBJ2-1, with 8 bases fitting TRBD2. The CDR3 is 16 residues long. V lost 6 bases to trimming and J lost 7 bases; unmatched junction nucleotides: 14. CDR1 and CDR2 from the germline V gene are SGHTA and FQGNSA. The CDR3 sequence: CASRLLAGPAGNEQFF. The CDR3 DNA follows: TGTGCCAGCAGATTATTAGCGGGGCCCGCGGGGAATGAGCAGTTCTTC.

The chain joins TRBV6-1 to TRBJ2-7, with TRBD1 matching 8 bases. Germline V CDR1 and CDR2: MNHNS, SASEGT. The CDR3 spans 12 residues. The ends lost 6 bases at V and 4 bases at J; junction bases unmatched: 2. The CDR3 coding sequence is TGTGCCAGCAGACAGGGGGGATACGAGCAGTACGTC. Protein: CASRQGGYEQYV.

In its sample, this clonotype was seen a few times. This chain connects TRBV7-9 to TRBJ1-5, with unresolved D. The CDR3 extends over 12 amino acids. Germline assignment: CDR1 SEHNR and CDR2 FQNEAQ (reference sequence). V lost 0 bases and J 10 bases, leaving 7 bases between the germline ends. The CDR3 DNA reads TGTGCCAGCAGCTTAGCGTCCGATCCCCAGCATTTT. Translated, it gives CASSLASDPQHF.

The sample holds a few counts of this clonotype. The rearrangement joins TRBV2 to TRBJ1-2; D not certain. The germline CDR1 and CDR2 sequences are SNHLY and FYNNEI. This CDR3 spans 13 amino acids. V gave up 8 bases and J gave up 1 base, with 11 bases separating them. In nucleotides, the CDR3 is TGTGCCAGCCCACAGAAGCTTAACTATGGCTACACCTTC. This translates into CASPQKLNYGYTF.

This sequence joins TRBV6-5 and TRBJ2-1; 12 bases are a match to TRBD2. The CDR3 totals 15 residues. Germline V gene lookup returns CDR1 MNHEY and CDR2 SVGAGI. The V gene end was trimmed by 4 bases and the J gene end by 5 bases; junction bases not matched to a gene: 3. The CDR3 spells CASSFGTSGHNEQFF. The CDR3 region has the DNA TGTGCCAGCAGTTTCGGGACTAGCGGGCACAATGAGCAGTTCTTC.

Many counts were recorded for this clonotype. The chain joins TRBV7-9 to TRBJ2-7; the D is unclear. CDR3 length: 14 amino acids. CDR1 and CDR2 from the germline V gene are SEHNR and FQNEAQ (reference sequence). The V end was cut by 4 bases, the J end by 2 bases, with 12 bases between. The CDR3 loop is CASSSPLGTYEQYF. CDR3 coding DNA: TGTGCCAGCAGCTCCCCGCTGGGAACCTACGAGCAGTACTTC.

As for this clonotype: Just one base apart from a much larger clone, this may be a read error. V usage is TRBV7-2 and J usage is TRBJ2-4; TRBD1 matches 10 bases. CDR1 is SGHTA and CDR2 is FQGNSA in the germline V gene. The CDR3 loop spans 13 amino acids. The CDR3 here is CASSQVPTGTGAF. In nucleotides, the CDR3 is TGTGCCAGCAGCCAAGTCCCGACCGGGACAGGGGCTTTC.

This clonotype was seen more than once but under ten times. This sequence joins TRBV5-5 and TRBJ1-5; a weak D match, TRBD1 (6 bases). The V gene lost 2 bases and the J gene lost 3 bases, with 12 bases spanning the gap. This CDR3 has 15 residues. Germline-derived CDR1 and CDR2 are SGHKS and YYEKEE (reference sequence). CDR3 sequence: CASSFSGVDNQPQHF. CDR3 nucleotides: TGTGCCAGCAGCTTTTCAGGGGTCGACAATCAGCCCCAGCATTTT.

This clonotype came up many times. The chain uses TRBV7-2 and TRBJ1-1, with D possibly matching TRBD1 (5 bases). This CDR3 is built from 16 residues. Germline lookup yields CDR1 SGHTA and CDR2 FQGNSA. V was shortened by 5 bases and J by 3 bases, with 19 bases between the two germline ends. This CDR3 reads CASSGPLGVGDTEAFF. CDR3 DNA sequence: TGTGCCAGCAGCGGCCCCCTGGGAGTAGGGGACACTGAAGCTTTCTTT.

This clonotype was seen only a few times. This rearrangement joins TRBV27 to TRBJ1-2; D is perhaps TRBD1 (6 bases). The ends were cut back, 7 bases at V and 6 bases at J, with 18 bases in the middle. Germline loops: CDR1 MNHEY, CDR2 SMNVEV (reference sequence). The CDR3 consists of 14 residues. CDR3 loop: CASTPISGADGYTF. The DNA of the CDR3 is TGTGCCAGCACCCCTATCTCGGGGGCTGATGGCTACACCTTC.

This clonotype has a count of ten or more. In DNA form, the CDR3 reads TGTGCCAGCAGTTCCCCGGGAGTGACAGATACGCAGTATTTT. Protein sequence: CASSSPGVTDTQYF. J is TRBJ2-3 and V is TRBV27; possibly TRBD2 for D (6 bases). The germline V gene has CDR1 MNHEY and CDR2 SMNVEV (reference sequence). CDR3 length equals 14 residues. V lost 4 bases, J lost 3 bases, and 11 bases lay in between.

To note about this clonotype: Just one base apart from a much larger clone, this may be a read error. The CDR3 region has the DNA TGTGCCAGCAGCCCGGAGGGACAGCTTAATGAAAACCTGTTTTTT. Its translation: CASSPEGQLNENLFF. The chain is built from TRBV7-6 and TRBJ1-4, with 7 bases that match TRBD1. Germline CDR1 SGHVS, CDR2 FNYEAQ. This CDR3 is built from 15 residues.

The gene calls are TRBV10-3 and TRBJ2-2, with 9 bases that match TRBD2. V was clipped by 7 bases and J by 4 bases; unmatched bases: 13. The CDR3 consists of 17 residues. In germline, CDR1 is ENHRY, CDR2 SYGVKD. CDR3 loop: CAITVAGAGGGTGELFF. The CDR3 DNA reads as TGTGCCATCACTGTAGCGGGGGCCGGCGGCGGCACCGGGGAGCTGTTTTTT.

As concerns this clonotype: A much bigger clone sits one base away, suggesting this may be a read error. V and J are TRBV12-3 or TRBV12-4 and TRBJ1-1; D gene unclear. The CDR3 is made up of 12 amino acids. CDR3 residues: CANSFGRVEAFF. As DNA, the CDR3 is TGTGCCAACAGTTTCGGAAGGGTCGAGGCTTTCTTT.

The genes are TRBV12-3 or TRBV12-4 and TRBJ1-1; 9 nucleotides line up with TRBD1. CDR3 length: 13 residues. The J segment lost 5 bases and the V segment lost 6 bases, leaving 4 bases of the junction unmatched. The CDR3 protein is CASRGQGTTEAFF. The CDR3 DNA sequence: TGTGCCAGCAGAGGACAGGGGACGACTGAAGCTTTCTTT.

V and J are TRBV7-3 and TRBJ2-3, with D tentatively TRBD2 (6 bases). Germline-derived CDR1 and CDR2 are SGHTA and FQGTGA. The CDR3 totals 15 residues. Trimming pared 5 bases from V and 6 bases from J, leaving 18 bases between. CDR3 loop: CASSPPSGGNDTQYF. The DNA for the CDR3 is TGTGCCAGCAGCCCACCCTCTGGGGGGAACGATACGCAGTATTTT.